The TCR beta chain under discussion was sequenced for a study of OX40 agonist ivuxolimab in advanced cancers. TCRdb's copy holds only in-frame clones and misses some; the assay was immunoSEQ multiplex PCR. The sample has over 80,000 clones, roughly 93% seen once. With 3 bases removed from V and 4 bases from J, the gap between germline ends came to 11 bases. CDR1 and CDR2 from the germline V gene are LNHDA and SQIVND (reference sequence). CDR3 length equals 14 residues. The chain recombines TRBV19 with TRBJ2-3; D might be TRBD2 (5 bases). This receptor was taken from an adult with an advanced solid tumor such as melanoma, head and neck, liver or kidney cancer. The specimen comprised CD4+ or CD8+ T cells sorted from blood, sampled in a trial of the OX40 agonist ivuxolimab. The CDR3 loop is CASSMGVRADTQYF. Written as DNA, the CDR3 is TGTGCCAGTAGTATGGGAGTGAGAGCAGATACGCAGTATTTT.